This T cell receptor beta chain derives from a study of T cell clonality in common variable immunodeficiency. The CDR3 is made up of 15 amino acids. The J segment lost 3 bases and the V segment lost 4 bases, leaving 5 bases of the junction unmatched. Germline V gene sequence: CDR1 LNHDA, CDR2 SQIVND (reference sequence). In regard to this clone: Its antigen is as yet unknown. The missing CDR3 end, 3 residues past where the read stops, is filled in from the germline J gene.

Study observations and caveats: Fewer deletions and N-nucleotide insertions were reportedly seen in common variable immunodeficiency TCR beta sequences.

Using immunoSEQ multiplex PCR, the repertoire was profiled, and TCRdb retains in-frame clones only, with some absent. Listed for the sample are tens of thousands of clones, none seen a single time. Material for sequencing was peripheral blood mononuclear cells. This chain connects TRBV19 to TRBJ2-1; TRBD2 agrees at 8 bases. The clonotype comes from a human donor with common variable immunodeficiency. The chain's CDR3 is CASSTQAGVYNEQFF. The CDR3 bases that were read are TGTGCCAGTAGTACCCAAGCGGGAGTCTACAATGAG.